The clone carrying this T cell receptor (beta chain) occurred once. The CDR3 runs to 15 residues. Trimming took off 1 base at V and 3 bases at J, with 10 bases between the two ends. Looked up from germline, CDR1 is MNHNS and CDR2 is SASEGT. The sample originates from a study of blood T cell repertoires in COVID-19. Study-wide background: The samples span acute and convalescent COVID-19 from the United States, Italy and Spain.

The method was immunoSEQ multiplex PCR; TCRdb's version includes in-frame clones alone and lacks a portion of them. The sample yields about 47,000 clones, 80% to 90% seen once. This chain uses TRBV6-1 with TRBJ1-5; D unclear. Sequenced material: peripheral blood. The receptor was isolated from a human donor with active COVID-19. The donor label of this sample is uncertain. The CDR3 reads CASSEGGRDNQPQHF. The CDR3 bases are TGTGCCAGCAGTGAAGGAGGGAGGGACAATCAGCCCCAGCATTTT.